These T cell receptor beta chains were read from a single sample in a study of blood T cell repertoires in COVID-19. Clones were read by immunoSEQ multiplex PCR, and TCRdb kept only the in-frame ones, dropping some. The sample records around 150,000 clones, roughly 82% being singletons. Sequences were obtained from peripheral blood. These receptor sequences come from a woman aged 40 to 49 with COVID-19, enrolled during active disease. Both conserved end residues are part of each CDR3. Fields, in order: V gene, D gene, J gene, clone size, CDR3 protein, CDR3 DNA. A D gene is named only where the DNA matches it firmly. Some rows mark clone size as missing; the rest say once, few, many or name a class of expanded clone.

V: TRBV18; D: TRBD1; J: TRBJ2-7; size: NA; CDR3: CASSTRQGAFHYEQYF; DNA: TGTGCCAGCTCAACCCGACAGGGGGCATTTCACTACGAGCAGTACTTC
V: TRBV5-1; D: TRBD2; J: TRBJ2-7; size: NA; CDR3: CASSSSGVSYEQYF; DNA: TGCGCCAGCAGCTCTAGCGGGGTCTCCTACGAGCAGTACTTC
V: TRBV29-1; D: TRBD1; J: TRBJ1-2; size: NA; CDR3: CSVRRDRGGGYTF; DNA: TGCAGCGTTCGGCGGGACAGGGGGGGTGGCTACACCTTC
V: TRBV5-1; D: TRBD1; J: TRBJ2-7; size: NA; CDR3: CASSMGGGQGYEQYF; DNA: TGCGCCAGCAGCATGGGAGGAGGACAGGGGTACGAGCAGTACTTC
V: TRBV28; D: NA; J: TRBJ2-7; size: once; CDR3: CASSPDSYEQYF; DNA: TGTGCCAGCAGCCCGGACAGTTACGAGCAGTACTTC
V: TRBV6-5; D: TRBD2; J: TRBJ2-3; size: NA; CDR3: CASGDGRAFDTQYF; DNA: TGTGCCAGCGGGGACGGGAGGGCCTTTGATACGCAGTATTTT
V: TRBV27; D: TRBD1; J: TRBJ2-7; size: once; CDR3: CASSLRGQANEQYF; DNA: TGTGCCAGCAGTTTAAGGGGACAGGCCAACGAGCAGTACTTC
V: TRBV27; D: NA; J: TRBJ1-1; size: once; CDR3: CASSEILNTEAFF; DNA: TGTGCCAGCAGTGAGATCTTGAACACTGAAGCTTTCTTT
V: TRBV19; D: TRBD1; J: TRBJ1-1; size: NA; CDR3: CASSPGQGALNTEAFF; DNA: TGTGCCAGTAGCCCGGGACAGGGGGCTTTGAACACTGAAGCTTTCTTT
V: TRBV9; D: NA; J: TRBJ2-3; size: NA; CDR3: CASSGDTSSDTQYF; DNA: TGTGCCAGCAGCGGCGACACTTCTTCAGATACGCAGTATTTT
V: TRBV7-9; D: TRBD2; J: TRBJ2-7; size: NA; CDR3: CASSSLKAGGSYEQYF; DNA: TGTGCCAGCAGCTCCCTCAAAGCGGGAGGGTCCTACGAGCAGTACTTC
V: TRBV3-1/TRBV3-2; D: NA; J: TRBJ1-3; size: NA; CDR3: CASSQTSTSSGNTIYF; DNA: TGTGCCAGCAGCCAGACTTCAACGAGCTCTGGAAACACCATATATTTT
V: TRBV28; D: NA; J: TRBJ2-2; size: NA; CDR3: CASRNTNTGELFF; DNA: TGTGCCAGCAGGAACACGAACACCGGGGAGCTGTTTTTT
V: TRBV10-3; D: TRBD1; J: TRBJ2-3; size: NA; CDR3: CAIRPGTGMGRLNTDTQYF; DNA: TGTGCCATCAGGCCCGGGACAGGAATGGGTCGACTTAACACAGATACGCAGTATTTT
V: TRBV5-8; D: TRBD1; J: TRBJ2-2; size: NA; CDR3: CASSPRDRVSGGELFF; DNA: TGTGCCAGCAGCCCGAGGGACAGGGTTTCGGGCGGGGAGCTGTTTTTT
V: TRBV27; D: TRBD1; J: TRBJ1-5; size: once; CDR3: CASSLRGHQPQHF; DNA: TGTGCCAGCAGTCTCAGGGGGCATCAGCCCCAGCATTTT
V: TRBV5-4; D: NA; J: TRBJ1-1; size: NA; CDR3: CASSSRTAMNTEAFF; DNA: TGTGCCAGCAGCTCACGGACAGCCATGAACACTGAAGCTTTCTTT
V: TRBV6-5; D: TRBD1; J: TRBJ2-2; size: NA; CDR3: CASSLGQGSTGELFF; DNA: TGTGCCAGCAGTTTGGGACAGGGTTCCACCGGGGAGCTGTTTTTT
V: TRBV11-2; D: NA; J: TRBJ2-7; size: NA; CDR3: CASSLRREFSYEQYF; DNA: TGTGCCAGCAGCTTACGGCGGGAATTCTCCTACGAGCAGTACTTC
V: TRBV7-6; D: TRBD2; J: TRBJ2-3; size: NA; CDR3: CASSLGGAGGPGTQYF; DNA: TGTGCCAGCAGCTTAGGTGGAGCGGGAGGGCCGGGTACGCAGTATTTT
V: TRBV7-2; D: TRBD2; J: TRBJ2-2; size: NA; CDR3: CASAYRGGNTGELFF; DNA: TGTGCCAGCGCCTACCGCGGGGGGAACACCGGGGAGCTGTTTTTT
V: TRBV5-1; D: NA; J: TRBJ1-5; size: NA; CDR3: CASSPTGGEGQPQHF; DNA: TGCGCCAGCAGCCCGACGGGGGGCGAGGGTCAGCCCCAGCATTTT
V: TRBV10-3; D: NA; J: TRBJ2-3; size: NA; CDR3: CAISQVDTDTQYF; DNA: TGTGCCATCAGTCAGGTGGACACAGATACGCAGTATTTT
V: TRBV10-3; D: NA; J: TRBJ2-1; size: NA; CDR3: CAISSNGGRSGNNEQFF; DNA: TGTGCCATCAGTTCTAATGGGGGGAGGAGTGGGAACAATGAGCAGTTCTTC
V: TRBV29-1; D: NA; J: TRBJ1-2; size: NA; CDR3: CSVTSGELWTF; DNA: TGCAGCGTGACTTCAGGGGAACTTTGGACCTTC
V: TRBV3-1/TRBV3-2; D: TRBD1; J: TRBJ2-2; size: NA; CDR3: CASSQDIRGLFTGELFF; DNA: TGTGCCAGCAGCCAAGATATCAGGGGGCTTTTCACCGGGGAGCTGTTTTTT
V: TRBV29-1; D: TRBD1; J: TRBJ1-2; size: NA; CDR3: CSVEGPGGLNTF; DNA: TGCAGCGTTGAAGGTCCAGGGGGCTTGAACACCTTC
V: TRBV10-2; D: NA; J: TRBJ2-3; size: NA; CDR3: CASSERVLTSSTDTQYF; DNA: TGCGCCAGCAGCGAGCGGGTTCTTACCTCTAGCACAGATACGCAGTATTTT
V: TRBV3-1/TRBV3-2; D: TRBD1; J: TRBJ1-1; size: NA; CDR3: CASSRDRGLNTEAFF; DNA: TGTGCCAGCAGCCGCGACAGGGGTTTGAACACTGAAGCTTTCTTT
V: TRBV29-1; D: TRBD1; J: TRBJ1-2; size: few; CDR3: CSAQGTGGRNYGYTF; DNA: TGCAGCGCCCAAGGGACAGGGGGCAGAAACTATGGCTACACCTTC
V: TRBV7-6; D: TRBD1; J: TRBJ2-3; size: NA; CDR3: CASSFKRTGGTQYF; DNA: TGTGCCAGCAGCTTCAAAAGAACAGGGGGCACGCAGTATTTT
V: TRBV6-2/TRBV6-3; D: NA; J: TRBJ1-5; size: NA; CDR3: CASSQGWEGQPQHF; DNA: TGTGCCAGCAGTCAGGGGTGGGAGGGTCAGCCCCAGCATTTT
V: TRBV11-3; D: NA; J: TRBJ2-3; size: NA; CDR3: CASSPTRTDTQYF; DNA: TGTGCCAGCAGCCCGACTAGAACAGATACGCAGTATTTT
V: TRBV28; D: NA; J: TRBJ1-5; size: NA; CDR3: CASSFDRFNQPQHF; DNA: TGTGCCAGCAGCTTTGACAGGTTTAATCAGCCCCAGCATTTT
V: TRBV5-8; D: TRBD1; J: TRBJ1-3; size: NA; CDR3: CASSNRGLTLGNTIYF; DNA: TGTGCCAGCAGCAACAGGGGACTGACATTGGGAAACACCATATATTTT
V: TRBV4-1; D: NA; J: TRBJ2-2; size: NA; CDR3: CASSQVAGRTGELFF; DNA: TGCGCCAGCAGCCAAGTAGCAGGGCGGACCGGGGAGCTGTTTTTT
V: TRBV30; D: NA; J: TRBJ2-7; size: NA; CDR3: CAWSPLGRGGEQYF; DNA: TGTGCCTGGAGCCCCCTGGGCAGGGGTGGCGAGCAGTACTTC
V: TRBV18; D: NA; J: TRBJ2-3; size: NA; CDR3: CASSPDYLSTDTQYF; DNA: TGTGCCAGCTCACCGGACTACCTTAGCACAGATACGCAGTATTTT
V: TRBV5-4; D: TRBD1; J: TRBJ2-5; size: NA; CDR3: CASSNRGSQETQYF; DNA: TGTGCCAGCAGCAACAGGGGCTCGCAAGAGACCCAGTACTTC
V: TRBV3-1/TRBV3-2; D: TRBD2; J: TRBJ2-3; size: NA; CDR3: CASSYRAGGETDTQYF; DNA: TGTGCCAGCAGCTACCGAGCGGGAGGGGAGACAGATACGCAGTATTTT
V: TRBV6-2/TRBV6-3; D: TRBD2; J: TRBJ2-5; size: NA; CDR3: CASSYASGGGETQYF; DNA: TGTGCCAGCAGTTACGCTAGCGGGGGGGGAGAGACCCAGTACTTC
V: TRBV18; D: NA; J: TRBJ2-1; size: NA; CDR3: CASLGQGGYNEQFF; DNA: TGTGCCAGCTTGGGCCAGGGTGGATACAATGAGCAGTTCTTC
V: TRBV13; D: NA; J: TRBJ1-2; size: NA; CDR3: CASSSGWGEDYGYTF; DNA: TGTGCCAGCAGCAGCGGTTGGGGGGAGGACTATGGCTACACCTTC
V: TRBV18; D: TRBD1; J: TRBJ1-3; size: once; CDR3: CASSPDRAGNTIYF; DNA: TGTGCCAGCTCACCAGACAGGGCTGGAAACACCATATATTTT
V: TRBV4-1; D: TRBD1; J: TRBJ1-3; size: NA; CDR3: CASSQYDRGPGNTIYF; DNA: TGCGCCAGCAGCCAATACGACAGGGGCCCTGGAAACACCATATATTTT
V: TRBV5-4; D: TRBD2; J: TRBJ2-7; size: NA; CDR3: CASSLVNSGVGEQYF; DNA: TGTGCCAGCAGCTTGGTTAATAGCGGGGTCGGCGAGCAGTACTTC
V: TRBV5-5; D: NA; J: TRBJ1-1; size: NA; CDR3: CASSLFKIGRSDTEAFF; DNA: TGTGCCAGCAGCTTGTTTAAGATTGGCAGATCCGACACTGAAGCTTTCTTT
V: TRBV3-1/TRBV3-2; D: NA; J: TRBJ1-2; size: NA; CDR3: CASSPYRAYGYTF; DNA: TGTGCCAGCAGCCCCTACAGGGCCTATGGCTACACCTTC
V: TRBV2; D: NA; J: TRBJ1-4; size: NA; CDR3: CASKGSGNEKLFF; DNA: TGTGCCAGCAAGGGGTCCGGGAATGAAAAACTGTTTTTT
V: TRBV7-9; D: TRBD2; J: TRBJ2-1; size: NA; CDR3: CASSLVAGVSWEQFF; DNA: TGTGCCAGCAGCTTAGTAGCGGGAGTATCATGGGAGCAGTTCTTC
V: TRBV9; D: TRBD1; J: TRBJ2-2; size: NA; CDR3: CASSALTGWAGELFF; DNA: TGTGCCAGCAGCGCCCTGACAGGGTGGGCCGGGGAGCTGTTTTTT
V: TRBV28; D: NA; J: TRBJ2-1; size: once; CDR3: CASSPGTRHNEQFF; DNA: TGTGCCAGCAGCCCCGGGACTCGACACAATGAGCAGTTCTTC
V: TRBV11-1; D: NA; J: TRBJ2-3; size: NA; CDR3: CASSSPGARTDTQYF; DNA: TGTGCCAGCAGCTCACCGGGAGCCCGCACAGATACGCAGTATTTT
V: TRBV29-1; D: NA; J: TRBJ1-1; size: few; CDR3: CSVEERYDTEAFF; DNA: TGCAGCGTTGAGGAGCGGTATGACACTGAAGCTTTCTTT
V: TRBV11-2; D: TRBD1; J: TRBJ1-2; size: NA; CDR3: CASSRQGAGGYTF; DNA: TGTGCCAGCAGCCGACAGGGGGCGGGTGGCTACACCTTC
V: TRBV6-5; D: TRBD1; J: TRBJ1-5; size: NA; CDR3: CASSHRGSQPQHF; DNA: TGTGCCAGCAGTCACAGGGGGAGTCAGCCCCAGCATTTT
V: TRBV5-6; D: NA; J: TRBJ2-7; size: NA; CDR3: CASSLDAHEQYF; DNA: TGTGCCAGCAGCTTGGACGCGCACGAGCAGTACTTC
V: TRBV2; D: TRBD1; J: TRBJ1-5; size: NA; CDR3: CATGTENQPQHF; DNA: TGTGCCACCGGGACAGAGAATCAGCCCCAGCATTTT